The 5 T cell receptor beta chains listed next were all sequenced from one sample in a study of early T cells in non-severe SARS-CoV-2 infection. A single record per CDR3 protein comes from TCRdb applying MiXCR to the 5' RACE reads. The table lists around 27,000 distinct CDR3 sequences, about 2.7% of them singletons. Sequencing was done on a sample of whole blood. These receptors were taken from an adult who was a healthcare worker with PCR-confirmed SARS-CoV-2 infection or an uninfected control (not recorded which).

This clonotype came up many times. The gene calls are TRBV7-9 and TRBJ2-1; D may be TRBD2 (5 bases). V lost 8 bases and J lost 2, with 13 bases in between. Germline V gives CDR1 SEHNR, CDR2 FQNEAQ (reference sequence). This CDR3 has 14 residues. The DNA for the CDR3 is TGTGCCAGCCCCTCGGGGAAGACCTACAATGAGCAGTTCTTC. Translating it yields CASPSGKTYNEQFF.

This clonotype was recorded at least ten times. V and J are TRBV7-9 and TRBJ1-5; D remains unclear. V dropped 4 bases and J dropped 0 bases, with 7 bases sitting between them. The CDR3 spans 14 residues. Germline V gene sequence: CDR1 SEHNR, CDR2 FQNEAQ (reference sequence). CDR3 protein: CASSSSISNQPQHF. Written as DNA, the CDR3 is TGTGCCAGCAGCTCCAGTATTAGCAATCAGCCCCAGCATTTT.

This clonotype has at least ten counts. The V gene is TRBV4-1, the J gene TRBJ2-3, with 7 nucleotides matching TRBD1. V shed 0 bases, J shed 3 bases, and the junction held 9 bases outside the gene matches. This CDR3 comprises 17 residues. Germline lookup yields CDR1 MGHRA and CDR2 YSYEKL. DNA for the CDR3: TGCGCCAGCAGCCAAGATGGAAGGGGGCGCATGACAGATACGCAGTATTTT. This encodes CASSQDGRGRMTDTQYF.

There are many counts of this clonotype. The V call is TRBV6-5, the J call TRBJ2-3; TRBD2 might be the D (6 bases). CDR1 and CDR2 (germline): MNHEY, SVGAGI. The CDR3 runs 16 residues. Trimming removed 4 bases at V and 1 base at J, with 15 bases between. CDR3 in amino acids: CASSSLATGGTDTQYF. The CDR3 DNA sequence: TGTGCCAGCAGTTCGCTAGCGACGGGGGGCACAGATACGCAGTATTTT.

The gene calls are TRBV12-5 and TRBJ2-2; the D gene is possibly TRBD1 (5 bases). The V gene lost 9 bases and the J gene lost 6 bases, with 11 bases spanning the gap. This CDR3 region has 12 residues. CDR1 LGHNT and CDR2 FRNRAP come from the germline V gene. The CDR3 region is CASGDSAGELFF. In DNA, the CDR3 is TGTGCTAGCGGAGACAGCGCCGGGGAGCTGTTTTTT. Full variable domain (missing parts from reference TRBV12-5 and TRBJ2-2): DARVTQTPRHKVTEMGQEVTMRCQPILGHNTVFWYRQTMMQGLELLAYFRNRAPLDDSGMPKDRFSAEMPDATLATLKIQPSEPRDSAVYFCASGDSAGELFFGEGSRLTVL.